A single sample is the source of the 7 T cell receptor beta chains below, sequenced in a study of cytotoxic CD8 clonotypes in ibrutinib-treated CLL. TCRdb's copy holds only in-frame clones and misses some; the assay was immunoSEQ multiplex PCR. This repertoire shows about 330,000 clones, 67% found once; its top ten account for 5% to 6.5%. Sequences were derived from PBMCs, sampled after 36 months of ibrutinib treatment. Receptor source: a human donor with chronic lymphocytic leukemia.

The sample holds one count of this clone. The chain is built from TRBV27 and TRBJ2-6; D unclear. The V and J ends lost 4 bases and 1 base respectively, with 17 bases between them. This CDR3 is built from 18 residues. Germline V gene data show CDR1 as MNHEY and CDR2 as SMNVEV (reference sequence). In DNA form, the CDR3 reads TGTGCCAGCAGTTACTACCCGTTCGCTGTTTCTGGGGCCAACGTCCTGACTTTC. Protein: CASSYYPFAVSGANVLTF.

The V call is TRBV25-1, the J call TRBJ2-2; tentative D call: TRBD1 (6 bases). The CDR3 loop spans 15 amino acids. V lost 3 bases to trimming and J lost 1 base, with 9 bases between them. Germline V CDR1 and CDR2: MGHDK, SYGVNS. As DNA, the CDR3 is TGTGCCAGCAGTGACCCGGGACAGAACACCGGGGAGCTGTTTTTT. Its protein product is CASSDPGQNTGELFF. Full variable domain (missing parts from reference TRBV25-1 and TRBJ2-2): EADIYQTPRYLVIGTGKKITLECSQTMGHDKMYWYQQDPGMELHLIHYSYGVNSTEKGDLSSESTVSRIRTEHFPLTLESARPSHTSQYLCASSDPGQNTGELFFGEGSRLTVL.

The rearrangement links TRBV7-2 to TRBJ2-7; D could derive from TRBD1 or TRBD2 (6 bases each). The CDR3 has 13 residues. Germline assignment: CDR1 SGHTA and CDR2 FQGNSA. Trimming shortened V by 6 bases and J by 6 bases, and 15 bases separated the two germline ends. The CDR3 is CASSRIQGGEQYF. The DNA for the CDR3 is TGTGCCAGCAGTCGCATACAGGGAGGCGAGCAGTACTTC.

This clone was detected once. CDR3 loop: CASSSSGSYTF. CDR3 nucleotide sequence: TGTGCCAGCAGTTCCTCCGGTAGCTACACCTTC. This rearrangement joins TRBV6-1 to TRBJ1-2; no firm D call. CDR3 length: 11 residues. Deletions cut 5 bases from V and 9 bases from J, with 10 bases between. Germline V gene sequence: CDR1 MNHNS, CDR2 SASEGT.

J is TRBJ2-2 and V is TRBV29-1; no clear D gene. Germline V lookup: CDR1 SQVTM, CDR2 ANQGSEA. Trimming left V 2 bases short and J 5 bases short, with 6 bases between. CDR3 length equals 12 residues. The CDR3 sequence: CSVELGTGELFF. CDR3 in DNA: TGCAGCGTTGAACTGGGAACCGGGGAGCTGTTTTTT.

The chain combines TRBV11-2 with TRBJ1-4; D is possibly TRBD1 (5 bases). The CDR3 is made up of 18 amino acids. V lost 4 bases, J lost 4 bases, and 22 bases lay in between. Germline V lookup: CDR1 SGHAT, CDR2 FQNNGV. The CDR3: CASSSSPPRQGGNEKLFF. In DNA, the CDR3 is TGTGCCAGCAGCTCGTCCCCCCCCCGGCAGGGAGGTAATGAAAAACTGTTTTTT.

Notes on this clone: Within the sample, other DNA sequences also encode this same CDR3. V gene TRBV5-1 combines with J gene TRBJ1-1; D is perhaps TRBD1 (6 bases). There are 13 residues in the CDR3. V dropped 4 bases and J dropped 2 bases, with 9 bases sitting between them. From germline, CDR1 is SGHRS and CDR2 YFSETQ. The CDR3 nucleotides read TGCGCCAGCAGCCTCAGGGGAAACACTGAAGCTTTCTTT. Translating it yields CASSLRGNTEAFF. Filled out from reference TRBV5-1 and TRBJ1-1, the complete variable domain reads KAGVTQTPRYLIKTRGQQVTLSCSPISGHRSVSWYQQTPGQGLQFLFEYFSETQRNKGNFPGRFSGRQFSNSRSEMNVSTLELGDSALYLCASSLRGNTEAFFGQGTRLTVV.